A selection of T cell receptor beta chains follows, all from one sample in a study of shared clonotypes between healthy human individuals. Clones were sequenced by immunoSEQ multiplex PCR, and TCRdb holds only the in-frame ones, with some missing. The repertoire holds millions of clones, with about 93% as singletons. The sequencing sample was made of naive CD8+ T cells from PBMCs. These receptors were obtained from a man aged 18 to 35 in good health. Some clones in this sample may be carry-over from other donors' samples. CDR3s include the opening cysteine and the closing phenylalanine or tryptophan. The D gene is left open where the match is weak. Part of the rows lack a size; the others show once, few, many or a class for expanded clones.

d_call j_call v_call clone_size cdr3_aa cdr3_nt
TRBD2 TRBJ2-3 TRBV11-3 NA CASSLDPEREGTDTQYF TGTGCCAGCAGCTTAGACCCCGAGCGGGAGGGCACAGATACGCAGTATTTT
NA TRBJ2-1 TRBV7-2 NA CASSPTSYNEQFF TGTGCCAGCAGCCCCACTAGTTACAATGAGCAGTTCTTC
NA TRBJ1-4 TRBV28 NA CASSFRGGRHNEKLFF TGTGCCAGCAGTTTTAGGGGGGGACGGCATAATGAAAAACTGTTTTTT
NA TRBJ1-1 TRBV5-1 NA CASSLASRAGQNTEAFF TGCGCCAGCAGCTTGGCCTCTAGGGCAGGGCAGAACACTGAAGCTTTCTTT
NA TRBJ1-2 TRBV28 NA CASTLKGVNYGYTF TGTGCCAGCACCTTGAAGGGGGTTAACTATGGCTACACCTTC
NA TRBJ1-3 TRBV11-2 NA CASTGRQTSHTIYF TGTGCCAGCACCGGTAGACAAACGAGCCACACCATATATTTT
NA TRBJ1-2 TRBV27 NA CASSTGPPYGYTF TGTGCCAGCAGCACGGGGCCTCCCTATGGCTACACCTTC
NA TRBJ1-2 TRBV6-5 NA CASSYFDGDYGYTF TGTGCCAGCAGTTACTTTGATGGGGACTATGGCTACACCTTC
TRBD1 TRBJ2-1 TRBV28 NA CASRDRGSYNEQFF TGTGCCAGCAGAGACAGGGGCTCCTACAATGAGCAGTTCTTC
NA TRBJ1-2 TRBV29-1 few CSVPGGAYGYTF TGCAGCGTTCCCGGGGGGGCCTATGGCTACACCTTC
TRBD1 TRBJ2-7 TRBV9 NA CASSAGTAPYEQYF TGTGCCAGCAGCGCTGGGACAGCTCCCTACGAGCAGTACTTC
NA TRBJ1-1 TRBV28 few CAGMNTEAFF TGTGCAGGGATGAACACTGAAGCTTTCTTT
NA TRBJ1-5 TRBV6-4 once CASSDSGRKMTRNQPQHF TGTGCCAGCAGTGATTCCGGCAGGAAGATGACTCGCAATCAGCCCCAGCATTTT
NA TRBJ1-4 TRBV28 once CASSPLDSEATNEKLFF TGTGCCAGCAGTCCACTGGACAGCGAAGCAACTAATGAAAAACTGTTTTTT
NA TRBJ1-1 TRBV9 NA CASSPGTGQDWTEAFF TGTGCCAGCAGCCCCGGGACGGGACAAGATTGGACTGAAGCTTTCTTT
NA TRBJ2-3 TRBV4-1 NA CASSQVKRSFQGRTDTQYF TGCGCCAGCAGCCAAGTGAAGAGAAGTTTTCAGGGTAGGACAGATACGCAGTATTTT
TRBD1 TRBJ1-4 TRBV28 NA CASSPRTGQGDEKLFF TGTGCCAGCAGTCCCCGGACCGGACAGGGGGATGAAAAACTGTTTTTT
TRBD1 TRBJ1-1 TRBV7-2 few CASSERTGWNTEAFF TGTGCCAGCAGCGAGAGGACAGGCTGGAACACTGAAGCTTTCTTT
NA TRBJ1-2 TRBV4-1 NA CASSQDEAGENYGYTF TGCGCCAGCAGCCAAGATGAGGCAGGGGAGAACTATGGCTACACCTTC
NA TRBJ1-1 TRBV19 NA CASSIRDGFDTEAFF TGTGCCAGTAGTATAAGAGACGGGTTCGACACTGAAGCTTTCTTT
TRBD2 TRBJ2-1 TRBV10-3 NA CAISGELAGEEEQFF TGTGCCATCAGTGGGGAACTAGCGGGAGAGGAGGAGCAGTTCTTC
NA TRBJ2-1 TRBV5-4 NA CASSLLATDEQFF TGTGCCAGCAGCTTACTAGCTACGGATGAGCAGTTCTTC
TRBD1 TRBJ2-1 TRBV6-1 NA CASSEERDRVAYNEQFF TGTGCCAGCAGTGAAGAAAGGGACAGGGTAGCCTACAATGAGCAGTTCTTC
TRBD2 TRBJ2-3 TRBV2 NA CASSSGTSGARGWTDTQYF TGTGCCAGCAGTTCCGGGACTAGCGGCGCGCGGGGGTGGACAGATACGCAGTATTTT
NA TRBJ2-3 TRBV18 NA CASSPPFGFTDTQYF TGTGCCAGCTCACCACCGTTTGGCTTTACAGATACGCAGTATTTT
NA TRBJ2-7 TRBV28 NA CASSLTGYEQYF TGTGCCAGCAGTTTAACGGGATACGAGCAGTACTTC
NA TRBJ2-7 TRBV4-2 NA CASSPRDSRMEQYF TGTGCCAGCAGCCCGCGGGACTCCCGAATGGAGCAGTACTTC
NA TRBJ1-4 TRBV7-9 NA CASSSAPAPQKLFF TGTGCCAGCAGCTCCGCCCCCGCCCCGCAAAAACTGTTTTTT
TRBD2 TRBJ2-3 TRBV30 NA CAWSANERELAGVWVDTQYF TGTGCCTGGAGTGCAAATGAGAGAGAACTAGCGGGAGTGTGGGTAGATACGCAGTATTTT
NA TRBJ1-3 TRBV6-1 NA CASRDGYSGNTIYF TGTGCCAGCAGAGACGGATACTCTGGAAACACCATATATTTT
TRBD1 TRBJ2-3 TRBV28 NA CASITPGQGADTQYF TGTGCCAGCATCACACCGGGACAGGGAGCAGATACGCAGTATTTT
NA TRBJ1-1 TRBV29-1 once CSVEGGLRNTEAFF TGCAGCGTTGAAGGAGGTTTGAGAAACACTGAAGCTTTCTTT
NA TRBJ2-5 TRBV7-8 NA CADRPRAGETQYF TGTGCAGACCGGCCGAGGGCCGGGGAGACCCAGTACTTC
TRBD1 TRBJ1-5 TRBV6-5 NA CASSWFRGNQPQHF TGTGCCAGCAGTTGGTTCAGGGGGAATCAGCCCCAGCATTTT
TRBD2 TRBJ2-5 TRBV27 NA CASGGLAGVPGETQYF TGTGCCAGCGGGGGACTAGCGGGAGTGCCGGGGGAGACCCAGTACTTC
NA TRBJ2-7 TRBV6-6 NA CASSYSTAVPSYEQYF TGTGCCAGCAGTTACTCGACAGCGGTCCCCTCCTACGAGCAGTACTTC
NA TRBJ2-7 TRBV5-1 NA CASSKRSGSYEQYF TGCGCCAGCAGCAAACGAAGTGGGTCCTACGAGCAGTACTTC
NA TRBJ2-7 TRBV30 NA CAWSGGSEQYF TGTGCCTGGAGTGGAGGGAGCGAGCAGTACTTC
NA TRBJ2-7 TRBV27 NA CASSFRGPQGSYEQYF TGTGCCAGCAGTTTTCGCGGGCCCCAGGGCTCCTACGAGCAGTACTTC
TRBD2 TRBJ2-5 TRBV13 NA CASSLTLAGVSETQYF TGTGCCAGCAGCTTAACCCTAGCGGGAGTTTCAGAGACCCAGTACTTC
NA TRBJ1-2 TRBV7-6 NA CASSSTPLDSYGYTF TGTGCCAGCAGCTCCACACCGTTAGACAGTTATGGCTACACCTTC
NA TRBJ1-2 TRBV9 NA CASSPRTRNYGYTF TGTGCCAGCAGCCCCCGAACCAGAAACTATGGCTACACCTTC
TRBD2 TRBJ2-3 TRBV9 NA CASSDSGREGPDTQYF TGTGCCAGCAGCGATTCTGGGAGGGAGGGCCCCGATACGCAGTATTTT
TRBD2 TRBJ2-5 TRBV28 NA CASSPLAGVVETQYF TGTGCCAGCAGTCCGCTAGCGGGAGTGGTAGAGACCCAGTACTTC
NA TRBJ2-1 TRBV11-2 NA CASSLAASSYNEQFF TGTGCCAGCAGCTTAGCGGCGAGCTCCTACAATGAGCAGTTCTTC
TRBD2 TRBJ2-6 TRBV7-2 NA CASSLVPGGAGANVLTF TGTGCCAGCAGCTTAGTTCCGGGAGGGGCCGGGGCCAACGTCCTGACTTTC
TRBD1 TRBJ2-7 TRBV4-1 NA CASSSTGGTYEQYF TGCGCCAGCAGCTCGACAGGGGGCACCTACGAGCAGTACTTC
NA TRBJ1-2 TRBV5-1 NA CASIIEGDNYGYTF TGCGCCAGCATAATCGAGGGGGATAACTATGGCTACACCTTC
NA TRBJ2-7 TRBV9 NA CASSVVPSPYEQYF TGTGCCAGCAGCGTAGTGCCGTCACCCTACGAGCAGTACTTC
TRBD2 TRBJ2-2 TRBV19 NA CASSMGGTGELFF TGTGCCAGTAGTATGGGGGGGACCGGGGAGCTGTTTTTT
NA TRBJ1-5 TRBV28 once CASTIGAGGAYSNQPQHF TGTGCCAGCACCATAGGGGCCGGGGGAGCCTATAGCAATCAGCCCCAGCATTTT
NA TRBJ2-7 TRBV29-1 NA CSVEVAGAYEQYF TGCAGCGTTGAAGTGGCTGGCGCCTACGAGCAGTACTTC
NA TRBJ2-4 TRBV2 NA CASSEILRLARNIQYF TGTGCCAGCAGTGAAATTCTGAGATTAGCCCGGAACATTCAGTACTTC
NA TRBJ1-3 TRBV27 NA CASSFNDGNTIYF TGTGCCAGCAGTTTTAACGACGGAAACACCATATATTTT
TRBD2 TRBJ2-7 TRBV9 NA CASSVDAGGWMEQYF TGTGCCAGCAGCGTAGACGCGGGAGGGTGGATGGAGCAGTACTTC
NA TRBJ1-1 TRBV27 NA CASSLLRVDGDTEAFF TGTGCCAGCAGTTTATTGCGGGTCGATGGTGACACTGAAGCTTTCTTT
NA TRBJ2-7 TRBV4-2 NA CASSQDRTEGYEQYF TGTGCCAGCAGCCAAGACAGGACCGAGGGCTACGAGCAGTACTTC
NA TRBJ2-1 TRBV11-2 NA CASSNQGSSYNEQFF TGTGCCAGCAGCAACCAGGGGAGCTCCTACAATGAGCAGTTCTTC
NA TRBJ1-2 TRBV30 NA CAWRDFKNYGYTF TGTGCCTGGAGGGACTTTAAAAACTATGGCTACACCTTC